Reported below is one TCR beta chain. Its matching antigen is unknown. This table comes from immunoSEQ multiplex PCR, and its TCRdb copy is limited to in-frame clones, with some not included. The sample carries about 51,000 clones, over 65% recorded once. The data are from a study of OX40 agonist ivuxolimab in advanced cancers. Study-level information: Every 2 weeks, ivuxolimab was infused into the patients intravenously at between 0.01 and 10 mg/kg. Study outcomes and limitations: By week 6 at 0.1 to 3.0 mg/kg, blood CD4+ and CD8+ T cells had expanded clonally. Clonal expansion among partial responders at 0.1-3.0 mg/kg ranked near the lowest.

Patients were ruled out by autoimmune disease history or systemic immunosuppression. Germline assignment: CDR1 SGHNT and CDR2 YYREEE (reference sequence). CDR3 size: 15 residues. Germline trimming cut 3 bases from V and 1 base from J; bases unmatched to any gene: 4. This sequence originates from an adult with an advanced solid tumor such as melanoma, head and neck, liver or kidney cancer. The specimen comprised CD4+ or CD8+ T cells sorted from blood, sampled in a trial of the OX40 agonist ivuxolimab. The genes are TRBV5-4 and TRBJ1-2, with 9 nucleotides matching TRBD1. The CDR3 protein is CASSWGQGVNYGYTF. The CDR3 DNA follows: TGTGCCAGCAGCTGGGGACAGGGTGTTAACTATGGCTACACCTTC.